This T cell receptor beta chain was retrieved from a study of identical twins' blood T cells. CDR1 is MGHDK, CDR2 SYGVNS, per germline. V was shortened by 6 bases and J by 0 bases, with 9 bases between the two germline ends. The CDR3 runs 14 residues. The donors were healthy female monozygous twins, three pairs in total. TCR cDNA libraries came from RNA via a modified published protocol. One entry per CDR3 protein, called by TCRdb with MiXCR from the 5' RACE reads. The sample has fewer than 450,000 distinct CDR3 sequences; approximately 30% are singletons. Sequencing was performed on PBMCs. The rearrangement links TRBV25-1 to TRBJ1-3; unclear D gene. The source is a woman aged 18 to 55 in good health. CDR3 DNA sequence: TGTGCCAGCAGGACGGGATACTCTGGAAACACCATATATTTT. Its protein product is CASRTGYSGNTIYF. Supplemented by reference TRBV25-1 and TRBJ1-3, the full variable domain reads EADIYQTPRYLVIGTGKKITLECSQTMGHDKMYWYQQDPGMELHLIHYSYGVNSTEKGDLSSESTVSRIRTEHFPLTLESARPSHTSQYLCASRTGYSGNTIYFGEGSWLTVV.